This TCR beta chain was sequenced in a study of T cell changes during pregnancy in multiple sclerosis. Data came from immunoSEQ multiplex PCR; TCRdb stores just in-frame clones and leaves some out. The sample lists fewer than 35,000 clones, less than 95% occurring once. The CDR3 has 13 residues. The V gene lost 0 bases and the J gene lost 6 bases, with 6 bases spanning the gap. Germline V gene lookup returns CDR1 PRHDT and CDR2 FYEKMQ (reference sequence). This TCR was recovered from a female donor with multiple sclerosis, enrolled in a pregnancy study. The material sequenced was CD8+ T cells from peripheral blood mononuclear cells, taken in the second trimester of pregnancy. The rearrangement links TRBV13 to TRBJ2-4; the D is unclear. This CDR3 reads CASSLGSPNIQYF. The CDR3 nucleotides read TGTGCCAGCAGCTTAGGTAGTCCAAACATTCAGTACTTC. The variable domain in full, completed from reference TRBV13 and TRBJ2-4, reads AAGVIQSPRHLIKEKRETATLKCYPIPRHDTVYWYQQGPGQDPQFLISFYEKMQSDKGSIPDRFSAQQFSDYHSELNMSSLELGDSALYFCASSLGSPNIQYFGAGTRLSVL.